The rows below give T cell receptor beta chains drawn from one sample of a study of tumor and adjacent non-tumor tissue in lung cancer. TCRdb re-analysed the multiplex PCR reads in MiXCR, keeping a single row per CDR3 protein. Of 70,000 to 90,000 distinct CDR3 sequences listed, about four fifths are singletons. Material for sequencing was distant non-tumor lung tissue. The source is a man in his 60s with non-small cell lung cancer. Both conserved end residues are part of each CDR3. A D gene is named only where the DNA matches it firmly. The size of a clone is reported for some rows only, either as once, few or many, or as a class for expanded clones.

V	D	size	J	DNA	CDR3
TRBV6-2/TRBV6-3	NA	once	TRBJ2-6	TGTGCCACCAGTTCAACGACAGCCCGTGTATCTCAGAACAAATTCTCTGGGGCCAACGTCCTGACTTTC	CATSSTTARVSQNKFSGANVLTF
TRBV20-1	NA	NA	TRBJ1-2	TGCAGTGCTGCTCCAGGGACTTCTGATGTCTACACCTTC	CSAAPGTSDVYTF
TRBV5-6	NA	many	TRBJ1-1	TGTGCCAGCAGCGAACCAGGCAGGGTTGCTGAAGCTTTCTTT	CASSEPGRVAEAFF
TRBV30	TRBD2	NA	TRBJ2-4	TGTGTCTGGAGTCTGGGACTAGCCAAGAACATTCAGTACTTC	CVWSLGLAKNIQYF
TRBV11-3	TRBD1	NA	TRBJ2-3	TGTGCCATCAGCCCCACAGGGGGATCAAATACGCAGTATTTT	CAISPTGGSNTQYF
TRBV11-2	TRBD1	NA	TRBJ2-5	TGTGTCAGCAACTCTACAGGGGAAGAGACCCGATACTTC	CVSNSTGEETRYF
TRBV20-1	NA	NA	TRBJ2-7	TGCAGTGTAGGTCTCGAGTGGGAGCCGCAGTACTTC	CSVGLEWEPQYF
TRBV20-1	NA	NA	TRBJ2-5	TGCAGTGCTAGAGATCTGCGGCAGACCCAAGAGACCCAGTATTTC	CSARDLRQTQETQYF
TRBV9	NA	NA	TRBJ1-5	TGTACCAGCAGCACCGCTCAGAAGAATAGCAATCAGTCCCAGCATTTT	CTSSTAQKNSNQSQHF
TRBV19	NA	NA	TRBJ2-6	TGTGCCAGTAGTATAAAAACTGGGGCCAACGTCCTGACTTTC	CASSIKTGANVLTF
TRBV11-3	TRBD2	NA	TRBJ2-3	TGTGCCAGCAGCCTGTTAGCGGGGGGGAGGACAGATTCGCAATATTTT	CASSLLAGGRTDSQYF
TRBV11-2	NA	NA	TRBJ1-6	TGTGGCTGCAGCTTAGGAGGGGACAAAAATTCACCCCTCCACTTT	CGCSLGGDKNSPLHF
TRBV20-1	NA	NA	TRBJ2-6	TGCAGTGCTAGAGGGGACCCAGGTTACACGAGTTCTTGGGCCAACGTCCTGACTTTC	CSARGDPGYTSSWANVLTF
TRBV11-2	TRBD1	NA	TRBJ2-1	TGTGCCAGCAGCCAAGACGAACAGGGGTACAATGAGCAATTCTTC	CASSQDEQGYNEQFF
TRBV12-3/TRBV12-4	TRBD1	NA	TRBJ1-1	TGTGTCAGTAGCATAACTACGACAGGGGGCATGAACGCTGAAGCTTTCTTT	CVSSITTTGGMNAEAFF
TRBV6-1	NA	NA	TRBJ2-3	TGTGCCGGCATGCCGGGTGACGGGAGGACAGATACGCTGTATTTT	CAGMPGDGRTDTLYF
TRBV11-2	NA	NA	TRBJ2-5	TGTGCCAGCAACTCCACTATGGGGGGATCAAAGGAGACCCAGTACTTC	CASNSTMGGSKETQYF
TRBV20-1	NA	NA	TRBJ2-3	TGCAGTGCTGAGCCGCGGGACCCAAGCACAGATACGCAATATTTT	CSAEPRDPSTDTQYF
TRBV11-2	TRBD2	NA	TRBJ2-3	TGTGCCAGCCGCTATCTAGCGGGGGGCGTTCACCAGTATTTT	CASRYLAGGVHQYF
TRBV20-1	TRBD1	NA	TRBJ2-5	TGCAGTGCTCTAGGACAGGGTGGAGAGACCCAGTACTTC	CSALGQGGETQYF
TRBV20-1	NA	NA	TRBJ2-3	TGCAGTGCCATGGACTTTACCAGAGATACGCAGTATTTT	CSAMDFTRDTQYF
TRBV7-9	NA	NA	TRBJ2-2	TGTGCCAGCAGCCCCCGACAGTGCTTTACCGGGGAGCTGTTTTTT	CASSPRQCFTGELFF
TRBV12-3/TRBV12-4	TRBD2	NA	TRBJ2-1	TGTGCCAGCAGGCACGGGGGGACCTACAGTGAGCAGTTCTTC	CASRHGGTYSEQFF
TRBV20-1	NA	NA	TRBJ2-7	TGCAGTGCGAGACAGTGGGCACACGAGCAATACTTC	CSARQWAHEQYF
TRBV11-2	NA	once	TRBJ1-4	TGTGCCAGCTGCTTAACCAGACTGGCCAATGAAAAACTGTTTTTT	CASCLTRLANEKLFF
TRBV20-1	TRBD1	NA	TRBJ2-7	TGCAGTGTTAGCCCAGGACAGGGAGCATACGAGCAGTACTTC	CSVSPGQGAYEQYF
TRBV6-1	NA	NA	TRBJ2-4	TGTGCCAGCACGATCGATACCCAAGCCAAAAACATTCAGTACTTT	CASTIDTQAKNIQYF
TRBV20-1	NA	NA	TRBJ1-1	TGCAGTGCTAGAGTGAATACTGACGCTTTATTT	CSARVNTDALF
TRBV5-1	NA	NA	TRBJ1-1	TGCGCCAGCAGCGTCGGTTTGGGGGGGTGCGGGTACACTGAAGCTTTCTTT	CASSVGLGGCGYTEAFF
TRBV6-2/TRBV6-3	NA	NA	TRBJ1-1	TGTGCCAGCAGCTACCCCTACGTGAATACTGAAGCTTTCTTT	CASSYPYVNTEAFF
TRBV11-2	NA	many	TRBJ2-6	TGTGCCAGTCCTATCTCTGGGGCCAACGTCCTGACTTTC	CASPISGANVLTF